Below, 32 T cell receptor beta chains from the same sample are listed, as sequenced in a study of T cell responses to AZD1222 COVID-19 vaccine. TCRdb's copy holds only in-frame clones and misses some; the assay was immunoSEQ multiplex PCR. The top ten clones hold 10% to 15% of a sample with about 94,000 clones, about 88% of them seen once. Sample: peripheral blood, taken on day 0 of AZD1222 vaccination. These receptors all stem from an adult in good health.

The rearrangement links TRBV7-2 to TRBJ2-1, with TRBD2 matching over 12 bases. Germline V CDR1 and CDR2: SGHTA, FQGNSA. CDR3 length equals 15 residues. The junction had 1 base not matched to a gene; V was cut back by 4 bases and J by 3 bases. The CDR3 region is CASSSGLAGYNEQFF. The CDR3 DNA reads as TGTGCCAGCAGCTCGGGACTAGCGGGCTACAATGAGCAGTTCTTC.

This rearrangement joins TRBV25-1 to TRBJ2-7; D is undetermined. The CDR3 totals 15 residues. In germline, CDR1 is MGHDK, CDR2 SYGVNS. The germline V and J ends were trimmed by 3 bases and 0 bases, with 12 bases remaining between them. CDR3 DNA: TGTGCCAGCAGTGACCCTTGGACGAGCTCCTACGAGCAGTACTTC. It specifies CASSDPWTSSYEQYF.

This clone was detected only once. CDR3 sequence (DNA): TGTGCCAGTAGCCCTGGGACAGTGAACACCGGGGAGCTGTTTTTT. Translating gives CASSPGTVNTGELFF. The rearrangement joins TRBV19 to TRBJ2-2; 7 bases match TRBD1. Germline CDR1 is LNHDA and CDR2 is SQIVND (reference sequence). The junction had 5 bases not matched to a gene; V was cut back by 6 bases and J by 1 base. The CDR3 runs 15 residues.

This rearrangement joins TRBV29-1 to TRBJ2-1, with 15 positions matching TRBD2. Germline V gene data show CDR1 as SQVTM and CDR2 as ANQGSEA. V gave up 4 bases and J gave up 12 bases; unmatched junction bases: 7. This CDR3 contains 14 residues. The CDR3: CSVVGTSGGQGQFF. The CDR3, as DNA: TGCAGCGTTGTTGGGACTAGCGGGGGGCAGGGGCAGTTCTTC.

This clone was counted a single time. The CDR3 DNA follows: TGTGCCAGCAGCCCCTGGTCCAGTCGAAACACCATATATTTT. This encodes CASSPWSSRNTIYF. The V call is TRBV5-6, the J call TRBJ1-3; no reliable D call. The V and J ends lost 4 bases and 5 bases respectively, with 13 bases between them. Germline V lookup: CDR1 SGHDT, CDR2 YYEEEE. The CDR3 length is 14 residues.

Here the CDR3 DNA reads TGTGCCAGCAGTGACGGTGGCAGGGTGAGCGGGACGGAAAGCACTGAAGCTTTCTTT. It yields the protein CASSDGGRVSGTESTEAFF. The chain combines TRBV6-4 with TRBJ1-1; D possibly corresponds to TRBD1 (5 bases). The CDR3 runs to 19 residues. V gave up 2 bases and J gave up 4 bases, with 26 bases separating them. Germline assignment: CDR1 MRHNA and CDR2 SNTAGT.

V and J are TRBV5-1 and TRBJ2-7, with 12 bases aligning to TRBD2. Germline V gene lookup returns CDR1 SGHRS and CDR2 YFSETQ. V lost 5 bases and J lost 4; bases outside the gene matches: 7. The CDR3 is 15 residues long. CDR3 loop: CASSPGTSGLYEQYF. The CDR3 region has the DNA TGCGCCAGCAGTCCCGGGACTAGCGGGCTGTACGAGCAGTACTTC.

The V call is TRBV5-6, the J call TRBJ2-7; 9 bases map to TRBD2. Germline V gene data show CDR1 as SGHDT and CDR2 as YYEEEE. CDR3 length: 15 amino acids. Germline trimming cut 0 bases from V and 2 bases from J; bases unmatched to any gene: 3. CDR3 nucleotides: TGTGCCAGCAGCTTGGTTTTAGCGGGGGCCTACGAGCAGTACTTC. Protein: CASSLVLAGAYEQYF.

The J gene is TRBJ1-4, the V gene TRBV30; the D gene is possibly TRBD1 (6 bases). The CDR3 spans 17 residues. V was trimmed by 5 bases and J by 0 bases, leaving 19 bases between them. Germline lookup yields CDR1 GTSNPN and CDR2 SVGIG (reference sequence). This CDR3 reads CAWRSHGTSTTNEKLFF. CDR3 coding DNA: TGTGCCTGGCGATCCCACGGGACAAGTACAACTAATGAAAAACTGTTTTTT.

This sequence joins TRBV21-1 and TRBJ2-3. TRBV21-1 is designated a pseudogene. This CDR3 comprises 15 residues. CDR3 DNA: TGTGCCAGCACCCACACCTATGGAAGGGCAGATACGCAGTATTTT. Its protein product is CASTHTYGRADTQYF.

The genes are TRBV5-8 and TRBJ1-2, with 7 bases aligning to TRBD1. J gave up 7 bases and V 3 bases, and 9 bases lay outside the gene matches. The CDR3 spans 14 residues. Germline CDR1 SGHTS, CDR2 YDEGEE. The chain's CDR3 is CASSSRTTGLGYTF. The DNA of the CDR3 is TGTGCCAGCAGCTCGAGAACGACAGGGCTTGGCTACACCTTC.

A few counts support this clone. The rearrangement links TRBV5-1 to TRBJ2-7, with 12 bases that match TRBD2. There are 15 residues in the CDR3. Germline CDR1 is SGHRS and CDR2 is YFSETQ. Losses at the gene ends were 4 bases for V and 2 bases for J; bases not matched to a gene: 4. The CDR3 DNA reads as TGCGCCAGCAGCGTGACTAGCGGGGGAACCTACGAGCAGTACTTC. It translates to CASSVTSGGTYEQYF.

This chain connects TRBV19 to TRBJ1-2; maybe TRBD1 (6 bases). The CDR3 length is 15 residues. Germline loops: CDR1 LNHDA, CDR2 SQIVND (reference sequence). Between the trimmed V and J ends, which lost 4 bases and 2 bases, there was a span of 14 bases. The CDR3 DNA is TGTGCCAGTAGTAACTCCTGGACAGCCAACTATGGCTACACCTTC. Protein: CASSNSWTANYGYTF. Drawing the rest from reference TRBV19 and TRBJ1-2, the complete variable domain is DGGITQSPKYLFRKEGQNVTLSCEQNLNHDAMYWYRQDPGQGLRLIYYSQIVNDFQKGDIAEGYSVSREKKESFPLTVTSAQKNPTAFYLCASSNSWTANYGYTFGSGTRLTVV.

The V and J genes are TRBV9 and TRBJ2-5, with 7 bases matching TRBD2. V shed 0 bases, J shed 5 bases, and the junction held 7 bases outside the gene matches. The CDR3 contains 15 residues. Germline loops: CDR1 SGDLS, CDR2 YYNGEE. This CDR3 reads CASSVGGGGGETQYF. The DNA for the CDR3 is TGTGCCAGCAGCGTAGGTGGCGGGGGAGGGGAGACCCAGTACTTC.

The chain has TRBV28 and TRBJ2-5, with D perhaps assigned TRBD1 or TRBD2 (5 bases each). CDR3 length: 16 residues. The germline CDR1 and CDR2 sequences are MDHEN and SYDVKM. Between the trimmed V and J ends, which lost 2 bases and 4 bases, there was a span of 17 bases. The CDR3 protein is CASSLAGYGEGETQYF. CDR3 DNA: TGTGCCAGCAGTTTAGCAGGGTACGGGGAAGGAGAGACCCAGTACTTC.

The V call is TRBV9, the J call TRBJ2-1; 13 bases line up with TRBD2. V lost 7 bases and J lost 2; bases outside the gene matches: 0. Germline-derived CDR1 and CDR2 are SGDLS and YYNGEE. This CDR3 contains 14 residues. The CDR3 reads CASGLAGAYNEQFF. Written as DNA, the CDR3 is TGTGCCAGCGGACTAGCGGGGGCCTACAATGAGCAGTTCTTC. The whole variable domain, filled in from reference TRBV9 and TRBJ2-1, reads DSGVTQTPKHLITATGQRVTLRCSPRSGDLSVYWYQQSLDQGLQFLIQYYNGEERAKGNILERFSAQQFPDLHSELNLSSLELGDSALYFCASGLAGAYNEQFFGPGTRLTVL.

In its sample, this clone was seen a few times. The rearrangement links TRBV6-2 or TRBV6-3 to TRBJ2-7; no firm D call. The CDR3 contains 11 residues. Trimming took off 5 bases at V and 3 bases at J, with 5 bases between the two ends. Germline CDR1 is MNHEY and CDR2 is SVGEGT. The CDR3 is CASSPLYEQYF. CDR3 coding DNA: TGTGCCAGCAGTCCCCTCTACGAGCAGTACTTC.

The table lists this clone with a count of one. The chain uses TRBV23-1 and TRBJ1-1, with a possible D match to TRBD1 (5 bases). TRBV23-1 is marked as an open reading frame, function uncertain. There are 15 residues in the CDR3. V was trimmed by 0 bases and J by 3 bases, leaving 11 bases between them. The CDR3 DNA is TGCGCCAGCAGTCAATCTGGGCAGGGCCACACTGAAGCTTTCTTT. This translates into CASSQSGQGHTEAFF.

This clone was picked up one time. CDR3 DNA: TGCAGTGCTAGCCAAGAGACCCAGTACTTC. Its translation: CSASQETQYF. The rearrangement uses TRBV20-1 and TRBJ2-5; D uncertain. Germline CDR1 and CDR2: DFQATT and SNEGSKA (reference sequence). V gave up 3 bases and J gave up 1 base, with 0 bases separating them. The CDR3 has 10 residues.

This clone turned up a few times. This rearrangement joins TRBV2 to TRBJ1-4; 10 bases map to TRBD1. The germline gives CDR1 SNHLY, CDR2 FYNNEI. The CDR3 runs 13 residues. The V gene end was trimmed by 9 bases and the J gene end by 8 bases; junction bases not matched to a gene: 6. CDR3: CASRDRGGEKLFF. The CDR3 DNA reads as TGTGCCAGTAGGGACAGGGGAGGGGAAAAACTGTTTTTT.

The V and J genes are TRBV7-2 and TRBJ2-1; TRBD2 matches 11 bases. With V trimmed by 2 bases and J by 9 bases, 9 bases remained unmatched. This CDR3 comprises 16 residues. Per the germline V gene, CDR1 is SGHTA and CDR2 is FQGNSA. The CDR3 loop reads CASSLSVSGGAAEQFF. The CDR3 nucleotides read TGTGCCAGCAGCTTATCCGTTAGCGGGGGGGCGGCTGAGCAGTTCTTC.

The chain recombines TRBV19 with TRBJ2-5; D is possibly TRBD1 or TRBD2 (5 bases each). The V end was cut by 8 bases, the J end by 7 bases, with 14 bases between. In germline, CDR1 is LNHDA, CDR2 SQIVND (reference sequence). This CDR3 contains 12 residues. In DNA, the CDR3 is TGTGCCAGTCGTGATTCAGGGAGGACCCAGTACTTC. Translation gives CASRDSGRTQYF.

This clone appeared once. CDR3 DNA: TGTGCCAGCAGGAGATCGACAGGGATAAGTGAAAAACTGTTTTTT. The encoded protein is CASRRSTGISEKLFF. The chain joins TRBV2 to TRBJ1-4, with 7 bases lining up with TRBD1. Germline V gene data show CDR1 as SNHLY and CDR2 as FYNNEI. The CDR3 is 15 residues long. With V trimmed by 6 bases and J by 7 bases, 11 bases remained unmatched. Variable domain in full (rest from reference TRBV2 and TRBJ1-4): EPEVTQTPSHQVTQMGQEVILRCVPISNHLYFYWYRQILGQKVEFLVSFYNNEISEKSEIFDDQFSVERPDGSNFTLKIRSTKLEDSAMYFCASRRSTGISEKLFFGSGTQLSVL.

The chain couples TRBV5-4 to TRBJ2-1, with D maybe TRBD1 (5 bases). Germline V gene sequence: CDR1 SGHNT, CDR2 YYREEE (reference sequence). The CDR3 runs to 14 residues. V was trimmed by 0 bases and J by 5 bases, leaving 9 bases between them. CDR3 sequence reads: CASSLEGAHNEQFF. The DNA for the CDR3 is TGTGCCAGCAGCTTGGAAGGGGCCCACAATGAGCAGTTCTTC.

V usage is TRBV19 and J usage is TRBJ1-4, with D possibly being TRBD1 (5 bases). CDR3 length equals 13 residues. The V gene's germline CDR1 is LNHDA and CDR2 SQIVND (reference sequence). The V and J ends lost 10 bases and 8 bases respectively, with 17 bases between them. CDR3 nucleotides: TGTGCCACGACCCCGGGGGTGGGGGAAAAACTGTTTTTT. Encoded protein: CATTPGVGEKLFF. Variable domain in full (rest from reference TRBV19 and TRBJ1-4): DGGITQSPKYLFRKEGQNVTLSCEQNLNHDAMYWYRQDPGQGLRLIYYSQIVNDFQKGDIAEGYSVSREKKESFPLTVTSAQKNPTAFYLCATTPGVGEKLFFGSGTQLSVL.

V and J are TRBV18 and TRBJ1-6, with TRBD1 matching over 12 bases. The CDR3 is 17 amino acids. V trimming: 2 bases; J trimming: 5 bases; junction bases outside the gene matches: 4. Germline-derived CDR1 and CDR2 are KGHSH and LQKENI. The CDR3 sequence is CASSPTGQGANNSPLHF. CDR3 bases: TGTGCCAGCTCACCAACGGGACAGGGGGCTAATAATTCACCCCTCCACTTT.

V gene TRBV20-1 combines with J gene TRBJ1-2; D remains unclear. From germline, CDR1 is DFQATT and CDR2 SNEGSKA (reference sequence). The CDR3 spans 11 residues. The V end lost 6 bases, the J end lost 2 bases, and 7 bases lay between the germline ends. As DNA, the CDR3 is TGCAGTGCGCCGGACAACTATGGCTACACCTTC. This gives the protein CSAPDNYGYTF.

This chain connects TRBV11-3 to TRBJ2-1; 8 nucleotides line up with TRBD1. The CDR3 has 15 amino acids. The junction had 1 base not matched to a gene; V was cut back by 1 base and J by 2 bases. The germline gives CDR1 SGHNT, CDR2 YENEEA. CDR3 sequence: CASSLAQGAYNEQFF. CDR3 DNA: TGTGCCAGCAGCTTAGCACAGGGGGCCTACAATGAGCAGTTCTTC.

The rearrangement links TRBV6-5 to TRBJ2-2, with D unclear. Trimming took off 7 bases at V and 8 bases at J, with 14 bases between the two ends. The CDR3 has 13 residues. Germline V gives CDR1 MNHEY, CDR2 SVGAGI. The CDR3 region is CASKRTSEGELFF. For the CDR3, the DNA is TGTGCCAGCAAGAGGACGTCCGAAGGGGAGCTGTTTTTT.

The V call is TRBV5-3, the J call TRBJ2-5, with D possibly TRBD2 on 7 matching bases. TRBV5-3 is annotated as an ORF whose role is uncertain. This CDR3 comprises 14 residues. V was clipped by 0 bases and J by 9 bases, with 15 bases between them. The CDR3 reads CARSLGRGRRAQYF. CDR3 sequence (DNA): TGTGCCAGAAGCTTGGGGCGGGGGCGACGGGCCCAGTACTTC.

The genes are TRBV6-5 and TRBJ1-5; D perhaps matches TRBD1 (5 bases). The CDR3 has 15 amino acids. Trimming took off 4 bases at V and 0 bases at J, with 10 bases between the two ends. CDR1 is MNHEY and CDR2 is SVGAGI in the germline V gene. The CDR3 is CASSSAGLSNQPQHF. The CDR3 coding sequence is TGTGCCAGCAGTTCCGCGGGGCTTAGCAATCAGCCCCAGCATTTT.

CDR3 protein: CATSGQGPSGYTF. CDR3 sequence (DNA): TGTGCCACCAGCGGACAGGGCCCGAGTGGCTACACCTTC. This chain connects TRBV24-1 to TRBJ1-2; 8 bases align to TRBD1. The CDR3 sequence is 13 residues long. J gave up 7 bases and V 7 bases, and 7 bases lay outside the gene matches. Germline V CDR1 and CDR2: KGHDR, SFDVKD.